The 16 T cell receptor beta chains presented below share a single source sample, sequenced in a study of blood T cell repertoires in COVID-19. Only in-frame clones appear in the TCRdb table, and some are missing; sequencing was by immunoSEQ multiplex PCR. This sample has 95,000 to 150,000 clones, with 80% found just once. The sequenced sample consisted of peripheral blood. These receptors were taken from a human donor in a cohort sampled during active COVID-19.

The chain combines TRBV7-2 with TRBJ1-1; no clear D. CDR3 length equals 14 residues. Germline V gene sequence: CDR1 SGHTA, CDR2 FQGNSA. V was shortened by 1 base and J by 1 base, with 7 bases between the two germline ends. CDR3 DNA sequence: TGTGCCAGCAGCTTAGGTACATGGAACACTGAAGCTTTCTTT. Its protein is CASSLGTWNTEAFF.

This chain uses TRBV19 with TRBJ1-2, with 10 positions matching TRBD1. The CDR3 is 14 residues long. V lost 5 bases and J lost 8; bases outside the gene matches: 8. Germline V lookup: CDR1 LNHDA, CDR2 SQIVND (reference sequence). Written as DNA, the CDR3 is TGTGCCAGTAGTCCTCAGACAGGGGGCCGGGGCTACACCTTC. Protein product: CASSPQTGGRGYTF.

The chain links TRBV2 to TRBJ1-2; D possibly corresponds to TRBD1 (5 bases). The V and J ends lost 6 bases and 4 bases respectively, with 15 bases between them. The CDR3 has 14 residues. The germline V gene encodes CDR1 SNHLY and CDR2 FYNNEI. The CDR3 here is CASRFQDTFYGYTF. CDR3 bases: TGTGCCAGCAGGTTTCAGGACACCTTCTATGGCTACACCTTC.

The CDR3 nucleotides read TGTGCCAGCAGACCCCGAGGTGGGAACACTGAAGCTTTCTTT. Its protein is CASRPRGGNTEAFF. This rearrangement joins TRBV6-5 to TRBJ1-1; D is uncertain. Germline V gives CDR1 MNHEY, CDR2 SVGAGI. The V gene lost 6 bases and the J gene lost 1 base, with 12 bases spanning the gap. CDR3 length equals 14 residues.

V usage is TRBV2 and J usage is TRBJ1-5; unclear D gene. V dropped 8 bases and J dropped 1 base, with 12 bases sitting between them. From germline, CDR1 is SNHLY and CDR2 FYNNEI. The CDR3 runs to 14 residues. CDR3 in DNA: TGTGCCAGCGGCCGGGATCAAAGCAATCAGCCCCAGCATTTT. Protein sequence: CASGRDQSNQPQHF. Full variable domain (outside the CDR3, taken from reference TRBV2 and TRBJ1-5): EPEVTQTPSHQVTQMGQEVILRCVPISNHLYFYWYRQILGQKVEFLVSFYNNEISEKSEIFDDQFSVERPDGSNFTLKIRSTKLEDSAMYFCASGRDQSNQPQHFGDGTRLSIL.

The CDR3 region has the DNA TGTGCCAGCTCACAAAATCACAGGGACCCTAGAGCTTTCTTT. It encodes CASSQNHRDPRAFF. The chain couples TRBV18 to TRBJ1-1, with a weak D call TRBD1 (6 bases). CDR3 size: 14 residues. Germline assignment: CDR1 KGHSH and CDR2 LQKENI. Trimming took off 4 bases at V and 10 bases at J, with 19 bases between the two ends.

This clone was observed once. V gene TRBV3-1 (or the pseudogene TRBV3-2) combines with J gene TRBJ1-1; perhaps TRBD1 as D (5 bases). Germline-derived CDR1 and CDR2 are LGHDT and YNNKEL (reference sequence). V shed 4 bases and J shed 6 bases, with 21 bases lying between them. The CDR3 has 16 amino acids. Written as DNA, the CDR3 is TGTGCCAGCAGCCCCACCCTGGGGCAGGGTGACGCTGAAGCTTTCTTT. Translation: CASSPTLGQGDAEAFF.

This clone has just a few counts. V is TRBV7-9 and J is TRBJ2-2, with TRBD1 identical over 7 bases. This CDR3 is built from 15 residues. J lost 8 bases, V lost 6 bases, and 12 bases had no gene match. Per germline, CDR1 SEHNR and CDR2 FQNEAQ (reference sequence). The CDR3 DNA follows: TGTGCCAGCAGGCTCCATGACAGGGCTAGGGGGGAGCTGTTTTTT. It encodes CASRLHDRARGELFF.

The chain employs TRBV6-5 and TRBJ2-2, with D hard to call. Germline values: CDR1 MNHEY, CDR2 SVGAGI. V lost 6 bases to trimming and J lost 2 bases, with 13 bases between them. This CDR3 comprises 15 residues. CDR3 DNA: TGTGCCAGCAGCTTCGAGTCGCGAAACACCGGGGAGCTGTTTTTT. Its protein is CASSFESRNTGELFF.

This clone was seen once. As DNA, the CDR3 is TGTGCCAGCAGCCCAATCCCATGGGCTGGCGAGCAGTACTTC. Residues: CASSPIPWAGEQYF. The chain links TRBV7-9 to TRBJ2-7, with D unresolved. Germline V lookup: CDR1 SEHNR, CDR2 FQNEAQ (reference sequence). CDR3 length equals 14 residues. V shed 5 bases and J shed 6 bases, with 17 bases lying between them.

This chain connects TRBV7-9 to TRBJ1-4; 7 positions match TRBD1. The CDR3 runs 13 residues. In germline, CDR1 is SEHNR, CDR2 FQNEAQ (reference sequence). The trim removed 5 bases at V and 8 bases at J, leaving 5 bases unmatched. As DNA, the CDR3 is TGTGCCAGCAGCCCGACAGGGTTGGAAAAACTGTTTTTT. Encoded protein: CASSPTGLEKLFF. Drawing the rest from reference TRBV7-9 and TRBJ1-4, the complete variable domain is DTGVSQNPRHKITKRGQNVTFRCDPISEHNRLYWYRQTLGQGPEFLTYFQNEAQLEKSRLLSDRFSAERPKGSFSTLEIQRTEQGDSAMYLCASSPTGLEKLFFGSGTQLSVL.

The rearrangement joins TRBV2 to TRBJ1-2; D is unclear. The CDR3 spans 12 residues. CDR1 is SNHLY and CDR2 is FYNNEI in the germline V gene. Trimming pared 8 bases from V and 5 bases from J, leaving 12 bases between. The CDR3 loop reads CASAEVRYGYTF. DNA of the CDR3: TGTGCCAGCGCCGAGGTACGTTATGGCTACACCTTC.

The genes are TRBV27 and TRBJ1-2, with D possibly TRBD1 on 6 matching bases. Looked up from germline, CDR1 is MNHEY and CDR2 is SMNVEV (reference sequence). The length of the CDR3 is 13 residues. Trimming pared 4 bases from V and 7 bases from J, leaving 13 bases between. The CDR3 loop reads CASSSYRDRGYTF. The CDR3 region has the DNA TGTGCCAGCAGTTCTTACAGGGACCGTGGCTACACCTTC.

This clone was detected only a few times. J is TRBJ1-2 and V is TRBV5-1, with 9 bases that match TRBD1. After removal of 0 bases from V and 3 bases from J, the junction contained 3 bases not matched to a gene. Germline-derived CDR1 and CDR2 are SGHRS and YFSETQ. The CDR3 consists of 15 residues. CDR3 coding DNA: TGCGCCAGCAGCTTGGGGGACAGGGATTACTATGGCTACACCTTC. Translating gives CASSLGDRDYYGYTF.

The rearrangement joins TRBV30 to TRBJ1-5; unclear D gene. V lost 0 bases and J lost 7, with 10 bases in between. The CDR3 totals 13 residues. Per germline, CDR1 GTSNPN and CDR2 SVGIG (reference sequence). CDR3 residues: CAWSVEMRQPQHF. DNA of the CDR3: TGTGCCTGGAGTGTAGAGATGAGACAGCCCCAGCATTTT.

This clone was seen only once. The CDR3 is CASSQDFTRNEQFF. The CDR3 nucleotides are TGCGCCAGCAGCCAAGACTTCACTAGGAATGAGCAGTTCTTC. This sequence joins TRBV4-3 and TRBJ2-1; perhaps TRBD2 as D (5 bases). This CDR3 region has 14 residues. Germline CDR1 and CDR2: LGHNA and YSLEER. With 0 bases removed from V and 7 bases from J, the gap between germline ends came to 10 bases.